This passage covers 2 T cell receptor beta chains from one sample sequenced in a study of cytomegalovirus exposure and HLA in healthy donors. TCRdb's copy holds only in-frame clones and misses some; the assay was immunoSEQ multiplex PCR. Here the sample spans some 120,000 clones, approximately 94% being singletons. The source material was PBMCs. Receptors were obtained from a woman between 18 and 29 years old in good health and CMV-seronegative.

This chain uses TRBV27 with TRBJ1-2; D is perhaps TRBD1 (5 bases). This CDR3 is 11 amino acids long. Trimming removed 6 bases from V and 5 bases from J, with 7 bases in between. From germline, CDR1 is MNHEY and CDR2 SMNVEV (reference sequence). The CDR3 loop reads CASSPGYGYTF. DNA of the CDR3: TGTGCCAGCAGCCCAGGGTATGGCTACACCTTC.

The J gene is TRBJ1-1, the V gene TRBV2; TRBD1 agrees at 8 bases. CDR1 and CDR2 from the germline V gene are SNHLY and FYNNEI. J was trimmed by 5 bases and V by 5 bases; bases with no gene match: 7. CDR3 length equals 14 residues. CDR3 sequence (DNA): TGTGCCAGCAGTTCAGGGGGCATGGGAACTGAAGCTTTCTTT. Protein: CASSSGGMGTEAFF.